This T cell receptor beta chain was captured in a study of CD8 T cells in ankylosing spondylitis. Study results and caveats: The study identified a TCR beta motif of 7 or 8 highly homologous variants that appeared characteristic of ankylosing spondylitis blood. The authors reported significant enrichment of disease-linked clones in matched ankylosing spondylitis synovial fluid.

CDR1 and CDR2 from the germline V gene are SGHTA and FQGNSA. With V trimmed by 3 bases and J by 3 bases, 10 bases remained unmatched. This CDR3 has 17 amino acids. This clonotype was counted at least ten times. What it binds is not known. It was by quantitative 5'-RACE with molecular barcodes that TCR beta libraries were made. TCRdb fed the 5' RACE reads into MiXCR, producing one record per CDR3 protein. The table records more than 500,000 distinct CDR3 sequences, under 5.5% of them present only once. The V gene is TRBV7-2, the J gene TRBJ2-7; TRBD2 agrees at 11 bases. This sequence originates from a male donor with ankylosing spondylitis. The sample comprised blood, either unsorted or a sorted T cell fraction (not recorded which). The CDR3 sequence is CASSLTSGMGSGYEQYF. The CDR3 DNA reads as TGTGCCAGCAGCTTGACTAGCGGGATGGGCTCTGGCTACGAGCAGTACTTC.